A selection of T cell receptor beta chains follows, all from one sample in a study of pediatric ulcerative colitis. The data were produced by immunoSEQ multiplex PCR, yet TCRdb's version contains in-frame clones alone and is incomplete. There are under 20,000 clones in the sample; roughly 69% occur only once, and approximately 6.3% lies in the top ten. The sequencing sample was made of gut tissue. The receptors were sampled from a boy aged 10-17 years with moderate ulcerative colitis. Both conserved end residues are part of each CDR3. D genes are given only for firm matches. The listing skips clone size in some rows; elsewhere it reads once, few, many or a size class.

>few|TRBV27|NA|TRBJ1-2
TGTGCCAGCAGATTCTCTGCGGGACATGGCTACACCTTC
CASRFSAGHGYTF
>NA|TRBV28|TRBD2|TRBJ2-1
TGTGCCAGCAGCCGGGAGGGACTAGCTTGGTACAATGAGCAGTTCTTC
CASSREGLAWYNEQFF
>once|TRBV10-2|NA|TRBJ2-7
TGCGCCAGCAGTGAGTGGGTTAGCGGAGACTACGAGCAGTACTTC
CASSEWVSGDYEQYF
>NA|TRBV6-1|NA|TRBJ1-5
TGTGCCAGCAGTGAAGATTCAGGGGTTCAGCCCCAGCATTTT
CASSEDSGVQPQHF
>once|TRBV7-8|NA|TRBJ1-3
TGTGCCAGCAGCTCCTTCGACTCTGGAAACACCATATATTTT
CASSSFDSGNTIYF
>once|TRBV7-6|TRBD2|TRBJ2-2
TGTGCCAGCAGCCCCCCGCTAGCGGGAGGGACCACCGGGGAGCTGTTTTTT
CASSPPLAGGTTGELFF
>once|TRBV12-2|NA|TRBJ2-2
TGTGCAAGTCGCCGCTCTAGCGGGACGAACACCGGGGAGCTGTTTTTT
CASRRSSGTNTGELFF
>NA|TRBV2|NA|TRBJ2-5
TGTGCCAAGGGGTTAGATGGGAGAGAGACCCAGTACTTC
CAKGLDGRETQYF
>NA|TRBV15|NA|TRBJ2-7
TGTGCCACCAGCAGATTATTTGGTATCCGCAGGGCCTCCGAGCAGTACTTC
CATSRLFGIRRASEQYF
>few|TRBV15|TRBD2|TRBJ2-2
TGTGCCACCAGCAGACAAGGGACTAGCGGGAGTACCGGGGAGCTGTTTTTT
CATSRQGTSGSTGELFF
>NA|TRBV7-3|NA|TRBJ2-1
TGTGCCAGCAGCCCGTCGGCAGGCCCTGAGCAGTTCTTC
CASSPSAGPEQFF
>NA|TRBV5-6|NA|TRBJ1-2
TGTGCCAGCAGCGATAAACTGAGGGGAGTTCTAGATGGCTACACCTTC
CASSDKLRGVLDGYTF
>NA|TRBV10-2|NA|TRBJ2-7
TGCGCCAGCAGCACCGTCGACAGATCCTACGAGCAGTACTTC
CASSTVDRSYEQYF
>NA|TRBV10-3|NA|TRBJ2-3
TGTGCCATCAAAGGGGAACGGGAGTCCGCAGATACGCAGTATTTT
CAIKGERESADTQYF
>NA|TRBV9|NA|TRBJ2-2
TGTGCCAGCAGCGTAGGGAACCTAGCTACCTACACCGGGGAGCTGTTTTTT
CASSVGNLATYTGELFF
>NA|TRBV18|NA|TRBJ2-7
TGTGCCAGCTCGGATCGGGCGGGTCTGGAGCAGTACTTC
CASSDRAGLEQYF
>NA|TRBV19|NA|TRBJ2-7
TGTGCCAGTAGTTCAGGGGTCCACGAGCAGTACTTC
CASSSGVHEQYF
>once|TRBV19|NA|TRBJ1-1
TGTGCCAGTAGTAAGGGGCATTTGAACACTGAAGCTTTCTTT
CASSKGHLNTEAFF
>NA|TRBV7-3|TRBD2|TRBJ2-1
TGTGCCAGCAGCCCGGGACTAGCTTACAATGAGCAGTTCTTC
CASSPGLAYNEQFF
>NA|TRBV19|TRBD1|TRBJ1-5
TGTGCCAGCAACCCTCTCCTACAGGGGAATCAGCCCCAGCATTTT
CASNPLLQGNQPQHF